One T cell receptor (beta chain) is described in this entry. The antigen remains undetermined. Primers used in a second PCR of roughly 6 to 12 cycles were a sample-barcoded 5' primer and a J-beta primer mix. MiXCR, applied by TCRdb to the 5' RACE reads, yields one record per CDR3 protein. Here the sample spans hundreds of thousands of distinct CDR3 sequences, approximately 30% being singletons. The sample originates from a study of blood T cells in healthy people across ages. The authors drew ten milliliters of peripheral blood from each donor. The V end lost 5 bases, the J end lost 5 bases, and 14 bases lay between the germline ends. Germline CDR1 is SGHNT and CDR2 is YENEEA. The CDR3 loop spans 14 amino acids. Regarding the study as a whole: Naive CD4+ cell counts and diversity both ran higher in long-lived than in aged donors. Observed TCR beta diversity per million T cells went down as age went up. This fall followed a roughly linear course with age. It was held that the diversity estimates obtained from one million T cells were underestimates.

The chain is built from TRBV11-3 and TRBJ2-3; TRBD1 or TRBD2 may be the D gene (5 bases each). The clonotype originates from a woman at least 80 years old in good health. Sequenced sample: blood. CDR3 loop: CASSNGPGRDTQYF. CDR3 nucleotides: TGTGCCAGCAGCAACGGCCCAGGGAGAGATACGCAGTATTTT.